This T cell receptor (beta chain) comes out of a study of blood T cell repertoires in COVID-19. Profiling relied on immunoSEQ multiplex PCR, and the TCRdb table lists in-frame clones only, not all of them. Of 45,000 or so clones in the sample, around 86% were seen once. The sequence derives from a woman in her sixties with acute or convalescent COVID-19. Sequencing was performed on peripheral blood.

CDR3 nucleotide sequence: TGTGCCACCAGCAGAGACCCGGGACAGGGGGCAGGAGGCAATCAGCCCCAGCATTTT. Translation gives CATSRDPGQGAGGNQPQHF. The chain links TRBV15 to TRBJ1-5; 12 nucleotides line up with TRBD1. V dropped 0 bases and J dropped 2; count of bases not matched to a gene: 8. CDR3 size: 19 residues. In germline, CDR1 is LNHNV, CDR2 YYDKDF (reference sequence).